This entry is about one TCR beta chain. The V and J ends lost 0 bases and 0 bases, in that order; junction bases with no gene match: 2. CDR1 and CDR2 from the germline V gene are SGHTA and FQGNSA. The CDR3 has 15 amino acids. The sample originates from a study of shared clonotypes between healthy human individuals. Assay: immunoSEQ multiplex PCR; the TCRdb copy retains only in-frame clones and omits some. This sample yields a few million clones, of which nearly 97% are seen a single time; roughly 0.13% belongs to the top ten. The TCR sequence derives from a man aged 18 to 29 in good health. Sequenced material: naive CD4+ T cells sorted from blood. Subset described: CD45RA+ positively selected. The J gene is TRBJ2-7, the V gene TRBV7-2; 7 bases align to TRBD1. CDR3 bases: TGTGCCAGCAGCTTAGCTTGGGACAGCTCCTACGAGCAGTACTTC. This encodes CASSLAWDSSYEQYF.